This TCR beta chain was captured in a study of cytomegalovirus exposure and HLA in healthy donors. Whole-study findings and limits: Looking again later, the authors saw that most CMV-associated TCR beta chains seemed HLA-restricted. In vitro confirmation showed three CMV-associated chains to be CMV antigen specific. In a later analysis, TCR beta V- and J-gene trimming showed a link to a missense DCLRE1C variant.

Germline CDR1 is SEHNR and CDR2 is FQNEAQ (reference sequence). The CDR3 has 15 residues. The V end lost 5 bases, the J end lost 5 bases, and 19 bases lay between the germline ends. The PCR used 60 Vbeta and 13 Jbeta primers. Measured with immunoSEQ multiplex PCR; TCRdb has only the in-frame clones, and not every one. The table has 200,000 or so clones, about two thirds seen once. With respect to this clone: The target antigen is unknown. The sample contains more than one DNA sequence encoding this CDR3.

This clonotype was sampled from a man aged 35-49 years in good health and CMV-seropositive. The gene calls are TRBV7-9 and TRBJ2-7; D might be TRBD1 (6 bases). The specimen sequenced was PBMCs. The CDR3 spells CASSLRGQSPDEQYF. In DNA form, the CDR3 reads TGTGCCAGCAGCCTACGCGGACAGAGTCCGGACGAGCAGTACTTC.